This TCR beta chain is from a study of OX40 agonist ivuxolimab in advanced cancers. Study-wide context: Ivuxolimab was a fully human IgG2 agonistic monoclonal antibody targeting the costimulatory receptor OX40 (CD134). Intravenous ivuxolimab was administered to patients every 2 weeks at six dose levels: 0.01, 0.1, 0.3, 1.5, 3 and 10 mg/kg. Of the approximately 54 patients in dose escalation, 19 had hepatocellular carcinoma, roughly 15 had melanoma, 9 had renal cell carcinoma and 9 had head and neck cancer. In the dose-escalation cohort, more than 75% of patients were male, and the mean age was approximately 60 years, with a range of 23 to 79. Prior anti-PD-1, anti-PD-L1 or anti-CTLA-4 therapy was permitted, and 40% of dose-escalation patients had received checkpoint inhibitors. Three dose-escalation patients achieved partial responses, one with hepatocellular carcinoma and two with cutaneous melanoma. The point of sequencing TCRbeta in the periphery was to test whether ivuxolimab changed TCR sequence diversity and drove clonal T-cell expansion. The paper describes the monotherapy dose-escalation part (N of about 47 patients) of the phase I trial of ivuxolimab.

CDR1 and CDR2 are read off the germline V gene as SGHDN and FVKESK. The CDR3 runs 13 residues from the cysteine to the phenylalanine. Left in the record is the CDR3 DNA by itself, 39 bases read in frame from the first base. V is pared back by 0 bases and J by 9 bases, with 9 bases lying between the germline termini. Patients with a history of autoimmune disease or receiving systemic immunosuppression were excluded from the trial. Peripheral blood for TCR sequencing was collected from all dose cohorts at baseline, on cycle 4 day 1, and on cycle 7 day 1. The samples were taken from a phase I, first-in-human, multicenter, open-label dose-escalation trial of ivuxolimab. Adults with locally advanced or metastatic melanoma, renal cell, hepatocellular, or head and neck squamous cell carcinoma were enrolled in the trial. Before TCR sequencing, CD4+ and CD8+ T cells were separately sorted from peripheral blood.

To sequence the TCRbeta CDR3 region, genomic DNA was isolated from the sorted cells. TCRbeta CDR3 regions were sequenced using the immunoSEQ Assay. TCRdb provides this immuneACCESS table in a form limited to in-frame rearrangements. Some clones are lacking; in checked studies, under half of them reflect an unresolved V gene, and why the rest are absent is not known. The sample table shows tens of thousands of clones, and about 83% are seen once. Approximately 2.8% of the sample rests with the top ten. About this clone: The target of this receptor is not known. No per-base quality is available; no much larger clone lies one base away.

The paper's findings and limits, for the study overall: In partial responders in the 0.1-3.0 mg/kg groups, normalized peripheral clonal expansion was found to be among the lowest, especially among CD8+ T cells. At doses of 0.1 to 3.0 mg/kg, clonal expansion of both CD4+ and CD8+ T cells in blood was seen between baseline and week 6. After ivuxolimab, expanded clones were on average more numerous among CD8+ T cells than among CD4+ T cells. Antigen specificity was not determined for the clonally expanded peripheral T cells. Low levels of normalized T-cell clonal expansion were also seen in some patients who did not respond.

The input for sequencing was CD4+ or CD8+ T cells sorted from blood, taken in a trial of the OX40 agonist ivuxolimab. The sequence links TRBV14 to TRBJ2-1, with no D gene named confidently. This receptor was taken from an adult with an advanced solid tumor such as melanoma, head and neck, liver or kidney cancer. The CDR3 protein is CASSQEIYGEQFF. The nucleotides read TGTGCCAGCAGCCAAGAGATATACGGTGAGCAGTTCTTC. The full variable domain, with segments outside the CDR3 supplied by the reference TRBV14 and TRBJ2-1 proteins, appears as EAGVTQFPSHSVIEKGQTVTLRCDPISGHDNLYWYRRVMGKEIKFLLHFVKESKQDESGMPNNRFLAERTGGTYSTLKVQPAELEDSGVYFCASSQEIYGEQFFGPGTRLTVL.